These 24 T cell receptor beta chains came from one sample sequenced in a study of CD8 T cells in Susac syndrome. Roughly 0.45 to 1 ug RNA was reverse transcribed with random hexamers. TCRdb re-analysed the immunoSEQ multiplex PCR reads in MiXCR, keeping a single row per CDR3 protein. The sample lists roughly 150,000 distinct CDR3 sequences; 95% were seen once. The sample consisted of CD8+ T cells from PBMCs. The source of these receptors is a human donor with Susac syndrome.

The chain recombines TRBV6-5 with TRBJ1-2; no definite D call. V lost 5 bases and J 5 bases, leaving 6 bases between the germline ends. CDR1 is MNHEY, CDR2 SVGAGI, per germline. This CDR3 contains 11 residues. CDR3 protein: CASSDLYGYTF. The CDR3 nucleotides are TGTGCCAGCAGTGACTTATATGGCTACACCTTC.

This chain joins TRBV9 and TRBJ1-5, with D possibly TRBD1 on 6 matching bases. Trimming cost V 7 bases and J 1 base, with 6 bases left between them. CDR1 is SGDLS and CDR2 is YYNGEE in the germline V gene. The CDR3 is made up of 12 amino acids. The CDR3 sequence: CASGQSNQPQHF. The CDR3 DNA sequence: TGTGCCAGCGGACAGAGCAATCAGCCCCAGCATTTT. The complete variable domain, with remaining parts taken from reference TRBV9 and TRBJ1-5, reads DSGVTQTPKHLITATGQRVTLRCSPRSGDLSVYWYQQSLDQGLQFLIQYYNGEERAKGNILERFSAQQFPDLHSELNLSSLELGDSALYFCASGQSNQPQHFGDGTRLSIL.

The V call is TRBV15, the J call TRBJ1-5; 7 bases fit TRBD1. V gave up 1 base and J gave up 3 bases; unmatched junction bases: 6. This CDR3 comprises 16 residues. Germline-derived CDR1 and CDR2 are LNHNV and YYDKDF (reference sequence). CDR3: CATSRVTGAPNQPQHF. In DNA form, the CDR3 reads TGTGCCACCAGCAGAGTAACAGGGGCCCCCAATCAGCCCCAGCATTTT.

The rearrangement uses TRBV3-1 and TRBJ2-5; 7 positions match TRBD2. V was pared by 3 bases and J by 4 bases, with 23 bases of the junction left unmatched. The CDR3 extends over 20 amino acids. Per the germline V gene, CDR1 is LGHDT and CDR2 is YNNKEL (reference sequence). CDR3 DNA sequence: TGTGCCAGCAGCCACCTTGGGCGGGAGAGTCGTGACCATGCGGGAGAGACCCAGTACTTC. Translation gives CASSHLGRESRDHAGETQYF.

The chain joins TRBV7-3 to TRBJ1-1; possibly TRBD1 for D (6 bases). Germline V CDR1 and CDR2: SGHTA, FQGTGA. Trimming took off 5 bases at V and 11 bases at J, with 15 bases between the two ends. This CDR3 spans 12 amino acids. CDR3 amino acids: CASSLIGGMAFF. The CDR3, as DNA: TGTGCCAGCAGCCTTATAGGGGGAATGGCTTTCTTT.

CDR3 sequence (DNA): TGTGCCAGCAGCCAATCGACCGGGACAGAGATATACGAGCAGTACTTC. It yields the protein CASSQSTGTEIYEQYF. V usage is TRBV3-1 and J usage is TRBJ2-7, with 7 bases lining up with TRBD1. There are 16 residues in the CDR3. J lost 4 bases, V lost 2 bases, and 11 bases had no gene match. Germline V gene data show CDR1 as LGHDT and CDR2 as YNNKEL (reference sequence).

V usage is TRBV7-2 and J usage is TRBJ2-1; D uncertain. V dropped 1 base and J dropped 6 bases, with 7 bases sitting between them. Germline-derived CDR1 and CDR2 are SGHTA and FQGNSA. The CDR3 spans 13 residues. The CDR3 here is CASSLGLGNEQFF. The CDR3 DNA is TGTGCCAGCAGCTTAGGATTGGGCAATGAGCAGTTCTTC.

The V and J genes are TRBV4-1 and TRBJ1-2; D not certain. The CDR3 is made up of 11 amino acids. Trimming took off 0 bases at V and 8 bases at J, with 4 bases between the two ends. The germline gives CDR1 MGHRA, CDR2 YSYEKL. CDR3 nucleotides: TGCGCCAGCAGCCAAGATACCGGCTACACCTTC. Translated, it gives CASSQDTGYTF.

The chain recombines TRBV4-1 with TRBJ1-1; no clear D gene. This CDR3 region has 14 residues. V was clipped by 0 bases and J by 0 bases, with 5 bases between them. CDR1 MGHRA and CDR2 YSYEKL come from the germline V gene. The CDR3 nucleotides read TGCGCCAGCAGCCAAGACGTACTGAACACTGAAGCTTTCTTT. This translates into CASSQDVLNTEAFF.

The rearrangement uses TRBV6-5 and TRBJ2-7; D may match TRBD1 or TRBD2 (5 bases each). The V end was cut by 5 bases, the J end by 4 bases, with 15 bases between. This CDR3 comprises 14 residues. Germline CDR1 MNHEY, CDR2 SVGAGI. For the CDR3, the DNA is TGTGCCAGCAGTCTGGGACCAAGCGTTTACGAGCAGTACTTC. This sequence encodes CASSLGPSVYEQYF.

This chain connects TRBV29-1 to TRBJ2-7; no clear D. V was trimmed by 0 bases and J by 0 bases, leaving 15 bases between them. The germline V gene encodes CDR1 SQVTM and CDR2 ANQGSEA. This CDR3 comprises 16 residues. The CDR3 nucleotides read TGCAGCGTTGAAGAGGGCGGACGGCAGAGCTCCTACGAGCAGTACTTC. It codes for CSVEEGGRQSSYEQYF.

This clonotype was counted a single time. Written as DNA, the CDR3 is TGCAGTGCTCAAGGGAGCGGCCAACCGACCGGGGAGCTGTTTTTT. This encodes CSAQGSGQPTGELFF. The V and J genes are TRBV20-1 and TRBJ2-2, with D perhaps TRBD2 (5 bases). CDR3 length: 15 residues. The germline gives CDR1 DFQATT, CDR2 SNEGSKA (reference sequence). Deletions cut 5 bases from V and 5 bases from J, with 18 bases between.

This clonotype has a single count. An end of the junction does not agree with germline; a read error may underlie this. The chain is built from TRBV7-7 and TRBJ2-5; the D is unclear. This CDR3 is built from 14 residues. Germline V lookup: CDR1 SSHAT, CDR2 FNYEAQ (reference sequence). For the CDR3, the DNA is TGTGCTAGCAGCTTAGTCCTTGAGGAAGAGACCCAGTACTTC. Its protein product is CASSLVLEEETQYF.

This chain joins TRBV6-5 and TRBJ1-2, with 7 bases that match TRBD1. This CDR3 spans 15 amino acids. After removal of 2 bases from V and 2 bases from J, the junction contained 5 bases not matched to a gene. From germline, CDR1 is MNHEY and CDR2 SVGAGI. The CDR3 DNA is TGTGCCAGCAGTTACGCGGGACAGCTGAACTATGGCTACACCTTC. Protein product: CASSYAGQLNYGYTF.

V usage is TRBV29-1 and J usage is TRBJ1-1; D gene uncertain. V lost 4 bases, J lost 1 base, and 13 bases lay in between. In germline, CDR1 is SQVTM, CDR2 ANQGSEA. This CDR3 has 14 residues. CDR3 region: CSVVLQLSNTEAFF. CDR3 in DNA: TGCAGCGTTGTATTGCAGCTATCGAACACTGAAGCTTTCTTT.

The chain couples TRBV29-1 to TRBJ2-7; perhaps TRBD2 as D (6 bases). V lost 3 bases, J lost 2 bases, and 14 bases lay in between. Germline V CDR1 and CDR2: SQVTM, ANQGSEA. The CDR3 extends over 14 amino acids. The CDR3 DNA follows: TGCAGCGTTGAGGAGGGGACTCCTACCTACGAGCAGTACTTC. It yields the protein CSVEEGTPTYEQYF.

The rearrangement joins TRBV4-2 to TRBJ2-7; possibly TRBD1 for D (6 bases). From germline, CDR1 is LGHNA and CDR2 YNFKEQ. Trimming took off 2 bases at V and 2 bases at J, with 7 bases between the two ends. The CDR3 contains 13 residues. CDR3 residues: CASSQRDTYEQYF. The DNA for the CDR3 is TGTGCCAGCAGCCAACGGGACACCTACGAGCAGTACTTC.

The chain combines TRBV27 with TRBJ2-2, with 8 bases identical to TRBD2. The CDR3 spans 15 residues. CDR1 is MNHEY, CDR2 SMNVEV, per germline (reference sequence). The trim removed 6 bases at V and 4 bases at J, leaving 7 bases unmatched. The DNA for the CDR3 is TGTGCCAGCAGCTTAGGGACTAGGCCCACCGGGGAGCTGTTTTTT. It encodes CASSLGTRPTGELFF.

The chain employs TRBV29-1 and TRBJ2-7; TRBD1 might be the D (6 bases). The CDR3 consists of 13 residues. Germline-derived CDR1 and CDR2 are SQVTM and ANQGSEA. Trimming left V 3 bases short and J 0 bases short, with 9 bases between. CDR3 sequence (DNA): TGCAGCGTTGATACAGGGAGCTCCTACGAGCAGTACTTC. Amino acids: CSVDTGSSYEQYF.

The chain carries TRBV5-6 and TRBJ1-1, with unresolved D. V shed 0 bases and J shed 10 bases, with 10 bases lying between them. CDR1 and CDR2 from the germline V gene are SGHDT and YYEEEE. The CDR3 runs to 12 residues. CDR3 protein: CASSLGGDGAFF. CDR3 in DNA: TGTGCCAGCAGCTTGGGGGGTGATGGAGCTTTCTTT.

This chain uses TRBV29-1 with TRBJ1-1, with 7 bases matching TRBD1. The trim removed 4 bases at V and 0 bases at J, leaving 8 bases unmatched. The germline CDR1 and CDR2 sequences are SQVTM and ANQGSEA. The CDR3 runs to 15 residues. The CDR3 region has the DNA TGCAGCGTTGCATCGGGGACAGCACTGAACACTGAAGCTTTCTTT. Translated, it gives CSVASGTALNTEAFF.

The rearrangement uses TRBV4-1 and TRBJ2-7; 9 nucleotides match TRBD1. This CDR3 region has 16 residues. In germline, CDR1 is MGHRA, CDR2 YSYEKL. The J segment lost 4 bases and the V segment lost 5 bases, leaving 12 bases of the junction unmatched. The CDR3 DNA is TGCGCCAGCAGCGATCCCTCAGCGGGACAGGGTTACGAGCAGTACTTC. Translated: CASSDPSAGQGYEQYF.

The J gene is TRBJ2-1, the V gene TRBV14; 7 nucleotides align to TRBD2. The germline V gene encodes CDR1 SGHDN and CDR2 FVKESK. This CDR3 is 15 amino acids long. J gave up 2 bases and V 1 base, and 2 bases lay outside the gene matches. This chain's CDR3 is CASSQGLAAYNEQFF. In DNA form, the CDR3 reads TGTGCCAGCAGCCAAGGGCTAGCGGCCTACAATGAGCAGTTCTTC. Full variable domain (outside the CDR3, taken from reference TRBV14 and TRBJ2-1): EAGVTQFPSHSVIEKGQTVTLRCDPISGHDNLYWYRRVMGKEIKFLLHFVKESKQDESGMPNNRFLAERTGGTYSTLKVQPAELEDSGVYFCASSQGLAAYNEQFFGPGTRLTVL.

This chain connects TRBV20-1 to TRBJ2-5, with D hard to call. CDR3 length equals 16 residues. Germline-derived CDR1 and CDR2 are DFQATT and SNEGSKA (reference sequence). The ends were cut back, 2 bases at V and 0 bases at J, with 16 bases in the middle. The CDR3 spells CSARTSGDPYQETQYF. CDR3 bases: TGCAGTGCTAGAACTTCTGGCGACCCGTACCAAGAGACCCAGTACTTC.